Listed here are 29 T cell receptor beta chains from one sample, sequenced in a study of blood T cells in healthy people across ages (dated by TCRdb to about 2015). The library came from 5' RACE. The instrument given in TCRdb is Illumina HiSeq 2500. A second roughly 6 to 12 cycle PCR used a sample-barcoded 5' primer and a J-beta primer mix. The public reads were quality trimmed at Q25 with fastp and then assembled into clones with MiXCR by TCRdb, keeping productive beta chains. Rows merge per CDR3 protein into single entries with the most common DNA and genes. The sample table holds more than 800,000 distinct CDR3 sequences, of which around 28% were seen once. 15% to 20% of the sample is held by the ten biggest clonotypes. Material for sequencing was blood. All receptors come from a woman older than 75 in good health.

This clonotype was recorded once. A much larger clone sits a single nucleotide away, making a read error possible. J is TRBJ2-1 and V is TRBV7-6, with D perhaps matching TRBD1 (6 bases). This CDR3 is 15 amino acids long. Germline V gene sequence: CDR1 SGHVS, CDR2 FNYEAQ. CDR3 DNA sequence: TGTACCAGCAGCCAGGGGCAGGGGTTCTACAATGAGCAGTTCTTC. Encoded protein: CTSSQGQGFYNEQFF.

In the case of this clonotype: This may be a read error: a much more frequent sequence differs by one nucleotide. This rearrangement joins TRBV11-1 to TRBJ2-1; possibly TRBD2 for D (5 bases). The V gene's germline CDR1 is SGHAT and CDR2 FQDESV (reference sequence). V gave up 8 bases and J gave up 9 bases, with 20 bases separating them. The CDR3 contains 14 residues. Written as DNA, the CDR3 is TGTGCCAGCGGCCCACCTCCGCTAGCACGTGAGCAGTTCTTC. Translating it yields CASGPPPLAREQFF.

This clonotype has at least ten counts. The rearrangement joins TRBV5-6 to TRBJ2-3, with a possible D match to TRBD1 (6 bases). The CDR3 has 16 residues. Trimming removed 5 bases from V and 2 bases from J, with 18 bases in between. Germline CDR1 reads SGHDT; CDR2 reads YYEEEE. CDR3 DNA sequence: TGTGCCAGCAGTATCGACAGGACGCCAACCACAGATACGCAGTATTTT. It yields the protein CASSIDRTPTTDTQYF.

About this clonotype: This may be a read error, as it is one base from a much larger clone. The chain employs TRBV5-5 and TRBJ2-6; maybe TRBD1 (5 bases). Germline CDR1 SGHKS, CDR2 YYEKEE (reference sequence). The CDR3 contains 15 residues. CDR3 loop: CASSLASSGANVRTF. The CDR3 nucleotides read TGTGCCAGCAGCTTGGCCAGCTCTGGGGCCAACGTCCGGACTTTC.

This clonotype appeared many times. The chain is built from TRBV11-2 and TRBJ2-3, with 16 bases identical to TRBD2. The V segment lost 2 bases and the J segment 2 bases; nucleotides outside the gene matches: 13. The germline CDR1 and CDR2 sequences are SGHAT and FQNNGV. This CDR3 is 21 amino acids long. In nucleotides, the CDR3 is TGTGCCAGCAGCTTACTCCCCTCGGGACTAGCGGGGGGGGGGCACACAGATACGCAGTATTTT. It specifies CASSLLPSGLAGGGHTDTQYF.

About this clonotype: This could be a read error, since a much larger clone is one nucleotide away. This rearrangement joins TRBV20-1 to TRBJ2-5; D may be TRBD1 or TRBD2 (7 bases each). The CDR3 consists of 16 residues. V dropped 4 bases and J dropped 4 bases, with 22 bases sitting between them. Germline CDR1 and CDR2: DFQATT and SNEGSKA (reference sequence). CDR3 in DNA: TGCAGTGCTATCGGCCGGGGGGAGGGGGCAGGAGAGACCCAGTACTTC. It is translated as CSAIGRGEGAGETQYF.

Ten or more counts support this clonotype. This chain uses TRBV20-1 with TRBJ2-3; D may correspond to TRBD1 or TRBD2 (6 bases each). Between the trimmed V and J ends, which lost 0 bases and 6 bases, there was a span of 13 bases. CDR1 is DFQATT, CDR2 SNEGSKA, per germline (reference sequence). The CDR3 totals 14 residues. CDR3 region: CSARDHWGADTQYF. The CDR3 coding sequence is TGCAGTGCTAGAGACCATTGGGGGGCCGATACGCAGTATTTT.

In the case of this clonotype: This could be a read error, since a much larger clone is one nucleotide away. This chain links TRBV28 with TRBJ2-7, with D perhaps TRBD1 or TRBD2 (5 bases each). The CDR3 loop spans 15 amino acids. Germline CDR1 reads MDHEN; CDR2 reads SYDVKM. With 6 bases removed from V and 0 bases from J, the gap between germline ends came to 15 bases. This CDR3 is CASSGTGAVSYEQYF. CDR3 coding DNA: TGTGCCAGCAGCGGGACCGGGGCAGTCTCCTACGAGCAGTACTTC.

This clonotype was counted at least ten times. This chain links TRBV11-2 with TRBJ2-3; D assignment may be TRBD1 or TRBD2 (5 bases each). CDR1 and CDR2 from the germline V gene are SGHAT and FQNNGV. V was shortened by 11 bases and J by 1 base, with 13 bases between the two germline ends. This CDR3 contains 13 residues. CDR3 sequence (DNA): TGTGCCGTGGGGGAATTAGGCACAGATACGCAGTATTTT. It codes for CAVGELGTDTQYF.

This clonotype occurred many times. The chain uses TRBV24-1 and TRBJ2-3; the D is unclear. This CDR3 spans 12 amino acids. The germline CDR1 and CDR2 sequences are KGHDR and SFDVKD. V was cut by 5 bases and J by 6 bases, with 8 bases left in between. CDR3 protein: CATSVRADTQYF. For the CDR3, the DNA is TGTGCCACCAGTGTACGCGCCGATACGCAGTATTTT.

With regard to this clonotype: This could be a read error, since a much larger clone is one nucleotide away. The chain has TRBV2 and TRBJ2-7; possibly TRBD2 for D (6 bases). V was clipped by 4 bases and J by 4 bases, with 11 bases between them. The CDR3 runs to 13 residues. Germline assignment: CDR1 SNHLY and CDR2 FYNNEI. DNA of the CDR3: TGTGCCAGCAGTGGTGGAGGGAGGTACGAGCAGTACTTC. This encodes CASSGGGRYEQYF.

J is TRBJ2-5 and V is TRBV5-5; TRBD2 aligns across 9 bases. Germline CDR1 is SGHKS and CDR2 is YYEKEE (reference sequence). V lost 2 bases and J lost 1; bases outside the gene matches: 3. The length of the CDR3 is 15 residues. Here the CDR3 DNA reads TGTGCCAGCAGCTTCGGGACTAGCACCCAAGAGACCCAGTACTTC. Residues: CASSFGTSTQETQYF.

The chain employs TRBV6-2 or TRBV6-3 and TRBJ1-1; a possible D gene is TRBD1 (5 bases). CDR3 length: 14 amino acids. Germline lookup yields CDR1 MNHEY and CDR2 SVGEGT. V gave up 5 bases and J gave up 6 bases, with 16 bases separating them. In DNA, the CDR3 is TGTGCCAGCAGTACTCAGGGACGGGGGGCTGAAGCTTTCTTT. This encodes CASSTQGRGAEAFF.

On this clonotype: Germline is not matched at one junction end, which may reflect a read error. This chain uses TRBV12-3 or TRBV12-4 with TRBJ2-3; no reliable D call. This CDR3 comprises 14 residues. This CDR3 is CASSPTVTADTEYF. Written as DNA, the CDR3 is TGTGCCAGCAGTCCCACAGTTACCGCAGATACGGAGTATTTT.

The sample holds many counts of this clonotype. The chain joins TRBV11-2 to TRBJ2-6; no reliable D call. Germline CDR1 and CDR2: SGHAT and FQNNGV. The CDR3 contains 15 residues. The V and J ends lost 1 base and 8 bases respectively, with 12 bases between them. CDR3 in amino acids: CASSLGSTETNVLTF. DNA of the CDR3: TGTGCCAGCAGCTTAGGCTCTACTGAGACCAACGTCCTGACTTTC.

This clonotype came up many times. The V call is TRBV7-2, the J call TRBJ2-3, with TRBD2 matching 9 bases. V dropped 4 bases and J dropped 4; count of bases not matched to a gene: 9. The CDR3 has 16 amino acids. Germline V CDR1 and CDR2: SGHTA, FQGNSA. The CDR3 DNA sequence: TGTGCCAGCAGCTCCCAGTTGGGACTAGCTGCAGATACGCAGTATTTT. Amino acids: CASSSQLGLAADTQYF.

This clonotype was picked up many times. The chain is built from TRBV9 and TRBJ2-3; D possibly corresponds to TRBD1 (5 bases). There are 15 residues in the CDR3. The ends were cut back, 4 bases at V and 4 bases at J, with 16 bases in the middle. From germline, CDR1 is SGDLS and CDR2 YYNGEE. CDR3 amino acids: CASSRDSLASDTQYF. The DNA of the CDR3 is TGTGCCAGCAGCCGCGACAGCCTCGCTTCAGATACGCAGTATTTT.

On this clonotype: At one end the junction does not follow the germline gene, possibly because of a read error. The J gene is TRBJ2-3, the V gene TRBV18; D may be TRBD2 (5 bases). The CDR3 spans 13 residues. Germline-derived CDR1 and CDR2 are KGHSH and LQKENI. CDR3 DNA sequence: TGTACCAGCTCACCAAAAGAGGGAGATACGCAGTATTTT. Protein product: CTSSPKEGDTQYF. Full variable domain (outside the CDR3, taken from reference TRBV18 and TRBJ2-3): NAGVMQNPRHLVRRRGQEARLRCSPMKGHSHVYWYRQLPEEGLKFMVYLQKENIIDESGMPKERFSAEFPKEGPSILRIQQVVRGDSAAYFCTSSPKEGDTQYFGPGTRLTVL.

This clonotype was seen a handful of times. The chain couples TRBV30 to TRBJ1-2; 11 bases fit TRBD1. CDR1 and CDR2 (germline): GTSNPN, SVGIG (reference sequence). After removal of 5 bases from V and 3 bases from J, the junction contained 8 bases not matched to a gene. The CDR3 has 15 residues. In DNA form, the CDR3 reads TGTGCCTGGGGGCAGCCGGGACAGGGGGACTATGGCTACACCTTC. This codes for CAWGQPGQGDYGYTF.

Points on this clonotype: Possible read error: a much larger clone is one base away. V usage is TRBV7-2 and J usage is TRBJ2-1; TRBD2 aligns across 8 bases. Germline CDR1 reads SGHTA; CDR2 reads FQGNSA. The CDR3 contains 15 residues. CDR3 amino acids: CASSRSGGQYSEQFF. In DNA, the CDR3 is TGTGCCAGCAGTCGCAGCGGGGGCCAGTACAGTGAGCAGTTCTTC.

Only one count was recorded for this clonotype. The DNA for the CDR3 is TGTGCCAGCAGCCGAGCGGGGGAAAAAAACATTCAGTACTTC. This encodes CASSRAGEKNIQYF. The chain has TRBV6-2 or TRBV6-3 and TRBJ2-4; 8 bases are shared with TRBD2. The V gene's germline CDR1 is MNHEY and CDR2 SVGEGT. CDR3 length: 14 amino acids. With 6 bases clipped from V and 4 bases from J, the junction kept 5 bases outside the gene matches.

This clonotype was seen many times. This chain joins TRBV20-1 and TRBJ2-1; 11 bases fit TRBD2. V dropped 7 bases and J dropped 3; count of bases not matched to a gene: 2. The CDR3 runs to 13 residues. Per the germline V gene, CDR1 is DFQATT and CDR2 is SNEGSKA (reference sequence). The CDR3 nucleotides are TGCAGTGGACTAGCGGGGATCTACAATGAGCAGTTCTTC. Amino acid sequence: CSGLAGIYNEQFF.

For this clonotype: The germline gene is not matched at one end of the junction; a read error may be the cause. The chain employs TRBV5-1 and TRBJ2-3; 7 bases fit TRBD1. The CDR3 covers 14 residues. Per germline, CDR1 SGHRS and CDR2 YFSETQ. The CDR3 nucleotides are TGCGCCAGTTACCGCGACAGGGCCACAGATGCGCAGTATTTT. Encoded protein: CASYRDRATDAQYF. The variable domain in full, with the rest retrieved from reference TRBV5-1 and TRBJ2-3, is KAGVTQTPRYLIKTRGQQVTLSCSPISGHRSVSWYQQTPGQGLQFLFEYFSETQRNKGNFPGRFSGRQFSNSRSEMNVSTLELGDSALYLCASYRDRATDAQYFGPGTRLTVL.

The CDR3 protein is CASSLVYSDTQYF. In nucleotides, the CDR3 is TGTGCCAGCAGCTTAGTATATAGCGATACGCAGTATTTT. The chain combines TRBV7-2 with TRBJ2-3; D is undetermined. The germline CDR1 and CDR2 sequences are SGHTA and FQGNSA. V lost 1 base and J 6 bases, leaving 8 bases between the germline ends. The CDR3 has 13 amino acids.

The table lists this clonotype with many counts. The chain uses TRBV7-2 and TRBJ2-4, with D unclear. V lost 1 base, J lost 0 bases, and 10 bases lay in between. Germline CDR1 and CDR2: SGHTA and FQGNSA. This CDR3 is 16 amino acids long. Here the CDR3 DNA reads TGTGCCAGCAGCTTAGACCCCTTACTAGCCAAAAACATTCAGTACTTC. Its protein is CASSLDPLLAKNIQYF.

This clonotype was recorded a few times. An end of the junction does not agree with germline; a read error may underlie this. V and J are TRBV7-2 and TRBJ2-1; 12 bases agree with TRBD2. This CDR3 is built from 16 residues. CDR1 is SGHTA, CDR2 FQGNSA, per germline. The CDR3 loop is CAGSLPGLAGGNEQFF. The CDR3, as DNA: TGTGCCGGCAGCTTACCGGGCCTAGCGGGGGGGAATGAGCAGTTCTTC.

The chain uses TRBV20-1 and TRBJ2-1; the match to TRBD2 covers 9 bases. Germline assignment: CDR1 DFQATT and CDR2 SNEGSKA (reference sequence). V lost 6 bases and J lost 9; bases outside the gene matches: 12. The CDR3 loop spans 14 amino acids. CDR3 sequence: CSANLIAGVFEQFF. CDR3 DNA sequence: TGCAGTGCCAACCTTATAGCGGGAGTATTTGAGCAGTTCTTC.

This clonotype was observed many times. This chain uses TRBV15 with TRBJ2-6, with no clear D. The CDR3 consists of 14 residues. With 5 bases removed from V and 2 bases from J, the gap between germline ends came to 7 bases. CDR1 LNHNV and CDR2 YYDKDF come from the germline V gene (reference sequence). In nucleotides, the CDR3 is TGTGCCACCAGCTCCGGAGCTGGGGCCAACGTCCTGACTTTC. Protein product: CATSSGAGANVLTF.

The table lists this clonotype with many counts. The J gene is TRBJ2-6, the V gene TRBV7-2; 9 nucleotides match TRBD1. Germline-derived CDR1 and CDR2 are SGHTA and FQGNSA. The trim removed 2 bases at V and 4 bases at J, leaving 18 bases unmatched. The CDR3 covers 21 residues. CDR3 coding DNA: TGTGCCAGCAGCTTAACCCGATTCCCCGGGACAGGGAGATCGGGGGCCAACGTCCTGACTTTC. Its translation: CASSLTRFPGTGRSGANVLTF.